A single sample gave rise to the 14 T cell receptor beta chains below, sequenced in a study of OX40 agonist ivuxolimab in advanced cancers. This table comes from immunoSEQ multiplex PCR, and its TCRdb copy is limited to in-frame clones, with some not included. The sample holds roughly 75,000 clones; roughly 84% are singletons and the top ten take under 7.5%. The starting material was CD4+ or CD8+ T cells sorted from blood, obtained in a trial of the OX40 agonist ivuxolimab. The source of these receptors is an adult with an advanced solid tumor such as melanoma, head and neck, liver or kidney cancer.

CDR3 in amino acids: CASSLEGLGYGYTF. DNA of the CDR3: TGTGCCAGCAGCTTAGAGGGTTTGGGCTATGGCTACACCTTC. The V call is TRBV11-3, the J call TRBJ1-2; D not resolved. The CDR3 contains 14 residues. V was pared by 0 bases and J by 4 bases, with 9 bases between. The germline CDR1 and CDR2 sequences are SGHNT and YENEEA.

The chain uses TRBV14 and TRBJ2-5; TRBD2 might be the D (6 bases). The ends were cut back, 3 bases at V and 3 bases at J, with 17 bases in the middle. The CDR3 extends over 16 amino acids. Per the germline V gene, CDR1 is SGHDN and CDR2 is FVKESK. The CDR3 loop is CASSQARGWKKETQYF. The CDR3 nucleotides read TGTGCCAGCAGCCAGGCGCGGGGCTGGAAGAAAGAGACCCAGTACTTC. Full variable domain (outside the CDR3, taken from reference TRBV14 and TRBJ2-5): EAGVTQFPSHSVIEKGQTVTLRCDPISGHDNLYWYRRVMGKEIKFLLHFVKESKQDESGMPNNRFLAERTGGTYSTLKVQPAELEDSGVYFCASSQARGWKKETQYFGPGTRLLVL.

The gene calls are TRBV4-1 and TRBJ1-2; TRBD1 matches 8 bases. There are 16 residues in the CDR3. Germline-derived CDR1 and CDR2 are MGHRA and YSYEKL. The V and J ends lost 5 bases and 3 bases, in that order; junction bases with no gene match: 11. The CDR3 DNA is TGCGCCAGCAGCTATATACGCGGGGACAGGCACTATGGCTACACCTTC. Encoded protein: CASSYIRGDRHYGYTF.

The chain combines TRBV2 with TRBJ2-6; tentative D call: TRBD1 (5 bases). The CDR3 is 15 residues long. Germline CDR1 SNHLY, CDR2 FYNNEI. Trimming removed 8 bases at V and 0 bases at J, with 11 bases between. CDR3 in amino acids: CASRTGSSGANVLTF. The CDR3 nucleotides are TGTGCCAGCCGAACAGGCAGCTCTGGGGCCAACGTCCTGACTTTC.

The chain has TRBV7-8 and TRBJ1-1, with TRBD1 matching 7 bases. With V trimmed by 3 bases and J by 4 bases, 5 bases remained unmatched. This CDR3 spans 14 amino acids. Germline assignment: CDR1 SGHVS and CDR2 FQNEAQ. In DNA, the CDR3 is TGTGCCAGCAGCTTTTCAGGGGGAATCACTGAAGCTTTCTTT. It is translated as CASSFSGGITEAFF.

The V call is TRBV2, the J call TRBJ2-7, with D uncertain. Germline V lookup: CDR1 SNHLY, CDR2 FYNNEI. The CDR3 is made up of 11 amino acids. V lost 6 bases and J lost 7, with 10 bases in between. CDR3 sequence reads: CASSPHQEQYF. The CDR3 coding sequence is TGTGCCAGCAGCCCCCACCAAGAGCAGTACTTC.

V gene TRBV11-2 combines with J gene TRBJ1-1; 7 bases are a match to TRBD1. V was clipped by 8 bases and J by 4 bases; unmatched bases: 4. Germline CDR1 and CDR2: SGHAT and FQNNGV. The length of the CDR3 is 12 residues. The CDR3 DNA follows: TGTGCCAGCGAGACAGGGAGCACTGAAGCTTTCTTT. Translation gives CASETGSTEAFF.

This sequence joins TRBV6-4 and TRBJ2-7; a weak D match, TRBD2 (5 bases). The CDR3 runs 15 residues. The V gene lost 0 bases and the J gene lost 2 bases, with 11 bases spanning the gap. The germline V gene encodes CDR1 MRHNA and CDR2 SNTAGT. Here the CDR3 DNA reads TGTGCCAGCAGTGACTCGCACGTCGGGACCTACGAGCAGTACTTC. Protein: CASSDSHVGTYEQYF.

The J gene is TRBJ2-1, the V gene TRBV11-3; tentatively, D is TRBD1 or TRBD2 (6 bases each). This CDR3 has 16 residues. Germline values: CDR1 SGHNT, CDR2 YENEEA. The V end was cut by 0 bases, the J end by 4 bases, with 13 bases between. The CDR3 loop reads CASSLDRGGPYNEQFF. The CDR3 DNA reads as TGTGCCAGCAGCTTAGATCGTGGGGGGCCATACAATGAGCAGTTCTTC.

The chain uses TRBV27 and TRBJ1-2; D is ambiguous. Germline V gives CDR1 MNHEY, CDR2 SMNVEV (reference sequence). Trimming stripped 1 base from V and 5 bases from J, with 14 bases between. The length of the CDR3 is 15 residues. As DNA, the CDR3 is TGTGCCAGCAGTTTATGGGCCAGCCGGCAATATGGCTACACCTTC. This translates into CASSLWASRQYGYTF.

The V gene is TRBV5-1, the J gene TRBJ1-2; 7 nucleotides match TRBD1. Losses at the gene ends were 4 bases for V and 1 base for J; bases not matched to a gene: 4. The CDR3 consists of 14 residues. Per germline, CDR1 SGHRS and CDR2 YFSETQ. The DNA of the CDR3 is TGCGCCAGCAGCGTGTGGGACAGTAACTATGGCTACACCTTC. As protein: CASSVWDSNYGYTF.

V usage is TRBV5-6 and J usage is TRBJ2-7, with 10 positions matching TRBD2. This CDR3 is 16 amino acids long. V was pared by 3 bases and J by 5 bases, with 11 bases of the junction left unmatched. Germline CDR1 SGHDT, CDR2 YYEEEE. In DNA, the CDR3 is TGTGCCAGCAGCTCTCGGGTAGCGGGGGGTGGCGACGAGCAGTACTTC. Its translation: CASSSRVAGGGDEQYF.

This chain uses TRBV7-3 with TRBJ2-3, with 10 nucleotides matching TRBD2. V was clipped by 3 bases and J by 6 bases; unmatched bases: 12. The CDR3 length is 17 residues. Germline V lookup: CDR1 SGHTA, CDR2 FQGTGA. The CDR3 sequence is CASSLSASGGPGDTQYF. The CDR3 DNA follows: TGTGCCAGCAGCTTGTCGGCTAGCGGGGGCCCCGGGGATACGCAGTATTTT.

The V and J genes are TRBV7-9 and TRBJ2-1, with 12 bases aligning to TRBD2. With 3 bases clipped from V and 4 bases from J, the junction kept 7 bases outside the gene matches. The CDR3 has 17 residues. Germline V CDR1 and CDR2: SEHNR, FQNEAQ (reference sequence). CDR3 region: CASSLRQTSGGYNEQFF. The CDR3 coding sequence is TGTGCCAGCAGCTTGCGTCAGACTAGCGGGGGTTACAATGAGCAGTTCTTC.